These T cell receptor beta chains were read from a single sample in a study of graft-versus-host responses after intestinal transplantation. Method: immunoSEQ multiplex PCR; TCRdb's copy keeps in-frame clones and lacks some. The sample contains approximately 79,000 clones, 80% to 85% of which appear only once. Their antigens are not known. This material consisted of unstimulated CD4+ T cells sorted from spleen or lymph node cells, taken before intestinal transplant. The receptors come from a human donor who received an intestinal transplant. The CDR3 runs from the conserved cysteine through the conserved F or W. A D gene is named only where the DNA matches it firmly. Size tells how often a clone was seen (once, few, many) or the class of an expanded clone, and some rows leave it out.

TRBV2	.	TRBD1	TRBJ1-6	TGTGCCAGCAGTGGACAGGGGGCTGGGGCACCCCTCCACTTT	CASSGQGAGAPLHF
TRBV28	.	.	TRBJ1-1	TGTGCCAGCAGTTTAGCAGGGGCGATCGGGGAAGCTTTCTTT	CASSLAGAIGEAFF
TRBV6-1	.	TRBD2	TRBJ2-7	TGTGCCAGCAGTGGCAGAGCCAAGGGACTAGCGGTACAGTACGAGCAGTACTTC	CASSGRAKGLAVQYEQYF
TRBV2	once	TRBD2	TRBJ2-5	TGTGCCAGCAGTGATAGCAGCGGGGGGCGCCGGGGGGAGACCCAGTACTTC	CASSDSSGGRRGETQYF
TRBV4-1	.	TRBD1	TRBJ1-2	TGCGCCAGCAGGGGGGACAGGGCGTACGGCTACACCTTC	CASRGDRAYGYTF
TRBV30	.	.	TRBJ2-3	TGTGCCTGGAGTGTGGGGGGACTTAGCACAGATACGCAGTATTTT	CAWSVGGLSTDTQYF
TRBV5-4	.	TRBD2	TRBJ2-3	TGTGCCAGCAGCCTTGGACTAGCGGGAGGCACAGATACGCAGTATTTT	CASSLGLAGGTDTQYF
TRBV29-1	.	TRBD2	TRBJ2-1	TGCAGCGCATTAACGGGACTAGCAGTGAATGAGCAGTTCTTC	CSALTGLAVNEQFF
TRBV28	.	.	TRBJ1-1	TGTGCCAGCAGTACCGGGCGGGGCACTGAAGCTTTCTTT	CASSTGRGTEAFF
TRBV2	.	.	TRBJ1-4	TGTGCCAGCAGGGTAACAGGGGAAAAACTGTTTTTT	CASRVTGEKLFF
TRBV28	.	TRBD2	TRBJ2-7	TGTGCCAGCAGTTCTAGCGGGGGGGTCTACGAGCAGTACTTC	CASSSSGGVYEQYF
TRBV2	.	.	TRBJ2-2	TGTGCCAGCAAGGGAGACGTAAACACCGGGGAGCTGTTTTTT	CASKGDVNTGELFF
TRBV11-2	.	TRBD1	TRBJ2-5	TGTGCCAGCAGCCGACAGGGGGCTGGGGAGACCCAGTACTTC	CASSRQGAGETQYF
TRBV4-1	.	TRBD2	TRBJ2-7	TGCGCCAGCAGCCAACTAGCGGGGGCCCAACAGTACTTC	CASSQLAGAQQYF
TRBV5-1	.	TRBD1	TRBJ2-7	TGCGCCAGCAGCCCTGGAGGCGACAGGGGGATCTACGAGCAGTACTTC	CASSPGGDRGIYEQYF
TRBV11-1	.	TRBD1	TRBJ2-4	TGTGCCAGCAGCAACACTAACAGGGGACCAAAAAACATTCAGTACTTC	CASSNTNRGPKNIQYF
TRBV5-1	.	.	TRBJ2-5	TGCGCCAGCAGCTTGCCAGGGGCCGAGGAGACCCAGTACTTC	CASSLPGAEETQYF
TRBV4-1	once	TRBD1	TRBJ2-7	TGCGCCAGCAGCCGAGGGGGACAGGGGTTCTACGAGCAGTACTTC	CASSRGGQGFYEQYF
TRBV2	.	.	TRBJ1-1	TGTGCCAGCAGATCCAGGGGCTTGAACACTGAAGCTTTCTTT	CASRSRGLNTEAFF
TRBV11-2	.	.	TRBJ2-7	TGTGCCAGCAGCGGATGGGGGCGTAAAGACTACGAGCAGTACTTC	CASSGWGRKDYEQYF
TRBV9	.	.	TRBJ2-3	TGTGCCAGCAGCGTATTAACAGATACGCAGTATTTT	CASSVLTDTQYF
TRBV28	.	.	TRBJ1-1	TGTGCCAGCAGTCGACTAGAGGCTGAAGCTTTCTTT	CASSRLEAEAFF
TRBV5-6	once	.	TRBJ2-6	TGTGCCAGCAGCCCAGATTGGGGCCGTGGGGCCAACGTCCTGACTTTC	CASSPDWGRGANVLTF
TRBV7-9	.	.	TRBJ2-1	TGTGCCAGCACCGGAGTGGATGAGCAGTTCTTC	CASTGVDEQFF
TRBV11-3	.	.	TRBJ2-1	TGTGCCAGCAGCCCTACCGAGGGCCAATACAATGAGCAGTTCTTC	CASSPTEGQYNEQFF
TRBV28	.	.	TRBJ2-7	TGTGCCAGCAGTCACGGTCGCGAGCAGTACTTC	CASSHGREQYF
TRBV18	.	.	TRBJ1-1	TGTGCCAGCTCACCTCAACGAGCCCTAATCACTGAAGCTTTCTTT	CASSPQRALITEAFF
TRBV19	.	.	TRBJ1-1	TGTGCCAGTAGTCTGGATGGGCACGGGGTCACTGAAGCTTTCTTT	CASSLDGHGVTEAFF
TRBV5-1	few	TRBD2	TRBJ2-5	TGCGCCAGCAGCCGGGAGGGGGAGACCCAGTACTTC	CASSREGETQYF
TRBV5-1	.	.	TRBJ1-5	TGCGCCAGCAGCGACCACAGGGTCGGCCAGCCCCAGCATTTT	CASSDHRVGQPQHF
TRBV6-6	few	.	TRBJ2-7	TGTGCCAGCCGAGGCGTTGGCCCCTACGAGCAGTACTTC	CASRGVGPYEQYF
TRBV29-1	.	.	TRBJ2-7	TGCAGCGGGGTGGATGGGGGGAACGAGCAGTACTTC	CSGVDGGNEQYF
TRBV18	.	.	TRBJ1-2	TGTGCCAGCTCACCCAGACAGACATCACCCGACTTTGGCTACACCTTC	CASSPRQTSPDFGYTF
TRBV28	.	.	TRBJ2-1	TGTGCCAGCAGTTCACTAGAGGCGGAGCAGTTCTTC	CASSSLEAEQFF
TRBV18	.	.	TRBJ2-7	TGTGCCAGCTCACCCGCCGGCTACGAGCAGTACTTC	CASSPAGYEQYF
TRBV4-1	.	.	TRBJ2-1	TGCGCCAGCAGCCTTCGACAGAGCTCCTACAATGAGCAGTTCTTC	CASSLRQSSYNEQFF
TRBV10-2	.	TRBD1	TRBJ1-2	TGCGCCAGCAGTGACCCGGGACAGAAGCCATTGAGGTTTGCCTACACCTTC	CASSDPGQKPLRFAYTF
TRBV6-1	once	.	TRBJ1-4	TGTGCCAGCAGTGAAATGGGCCAGGGAGGTACTCGTCTGTTTTTT	CASSEMGQGGTRLFF
TRBV7-9	.	.	TRBJ1-3	TGTGCCAGCAGCCCGAGCTCTGGAAACACCATATATTTT	CASSPSSGNTIYF
TRBV4-1	.	TRBD1	TRBJ1-3	TGCGCCAGCAGCCGCGGACAGGGGGCGCAAGGAAACACCATATATTTT	CASSRGQGAQGNTIYF
TRBV5-4	.	.	TRBJ2-1	TGTGCCAGCAGGACCCGGACGGGATCCTACAATGAGCAGTTCTTC	CASRTRTGSYNEQFF
TRBV28	.	TRBD1	TRBJ2-5	TGTGCCAGCAGTTTACCCTCCTCCTCAGACAGGGGAGAGACCCAGTACTTC	CASSLPSSSDRGETQYF
TRBV11-3	.	.	TRBJ2-7	TGTGCCAGCAGCAAAGGGGGATCCCTTCCCCACGAGCAGTACTTC	CASSKGGSLPHEQYF
TRBV7-9	.	.	TRBJ1-5	TGTGCCAGCAGCTTATTTTCGGGTCAGCCCCAGCATTTT	CASSLFSGQPQHF
TRBV5-4	.	.	TRBJ2-1	TGTGCCAGCAGCGCACAGGGTTATTCCTACAATGGGCAGTTCTTC	CASSAQGYSYNGQFF
TRBV6-5	.	.	TRBJ2-2	TGTGCCAGCAGTTACTCGGGGACAAGGACTTACGGGGAGCTGTTTTTT	CASSYSGTRTYGELFF
TRBV18	.	TRBD1	TRBJ1-6	TGTGCCAGCTCATCTACCGGGACAGGGAGCTCCTATAATTCACCCCTCCACTTT	CASSSTGTGSSYNSPLHF
TRBV2	.	TRBD2	TRBJ2-7	TGTGCCACCAATGATGTGAGACTAGCGGGCTACGAGCAGTACTTC	CATNDVRLAGYEQYF
TRBV9	few	.	TRBJ1-3	TGTGCCAGCAGCGGCCTCAGGACTAGCGGAAACACCATATATTTT	CASSGLRTSGNTIYF
TRBV20-1	.	.	TRBJ1-4	TGCAGTGCTAGAAGCCCCGAAAAACTGTTTTTT	CSARSPEKLFF
TRBV18	.	TRBD1	TRBJ2-7	TGTGCCAGCTCACCAGGGCAGGGGGCTAGGTACGAGCAGTACTTC	CASSPGQGARYEQYF
TRBV5-1	.	TRBD1	TRBJ1-4	TGCGCCAGCAGCTTTTCAGGGGGCGCAAATGAAAAACTGTTTTTT	CASSFSGGANEKLFF
TRBV11-3	.	.	TRBJ2-7	TGTGCCAGCAGCCGCCTGCCAGCCTACGAGCAGTACTTC	CASSRLPAYEQYF
TRBV18	.	TRBD2	TRBJ2-7	TGTGCCAGCTCACCACCGGACAGTCTAGCGGGAGGGCTCGAGCAGTACTTC	CASSPPDSLAGGLEQYF
TRBV10-3	once	.	TRBJ2-1	TGTGCCATCAGAGGGACTGTCTCCTACAATGAGCAGTTCTTC	CAIRGTVSYNEQFF
TRBV5-5	.	.	TRBJ1-6	TGTGCCAGCAGCTTGGCTGGGGCGATCATGAATTCACCCCTCCACTTT	CASSLAGAIMNSPLHF
TRBV28	.	TRBD1	TRBJ2-5	TGTGCCAGCAGTTTAGCCGACAGGGGTGGAGAGACCCAGTACTTC	CASSLADRGGETQYF